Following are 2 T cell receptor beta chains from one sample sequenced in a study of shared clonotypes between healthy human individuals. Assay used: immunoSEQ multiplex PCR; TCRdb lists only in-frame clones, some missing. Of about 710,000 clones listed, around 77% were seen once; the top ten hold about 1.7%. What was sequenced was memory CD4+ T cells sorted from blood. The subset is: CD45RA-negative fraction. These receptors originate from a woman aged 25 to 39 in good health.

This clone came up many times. This CDR3 reads CASSSRSISNQPQHF. CDR3 nucleotides: TGTGCCAGCAGCTCCCGATCCATTAGCAATCAGCCCCAGCATTTT. The rearrangement uses TRBV21-1 and TRBJ1-5. TRBV21-1 constitutes a pseudogene. This CDR3 has 15 residues.

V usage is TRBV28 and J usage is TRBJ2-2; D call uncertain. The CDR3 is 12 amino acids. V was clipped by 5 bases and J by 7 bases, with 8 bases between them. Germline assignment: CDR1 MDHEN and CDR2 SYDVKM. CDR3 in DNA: TGTGCCAGCAGTCCCCATGGCGGGGAGCTGTTTTTT. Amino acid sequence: CASSPHGGELFF.